Following are 14 T cell receptor beta chains from one sample sequenced in a study of cytomegalovirus exposure and HLA in healthy donors. The PCR was carried out with 60 Vbeta primers and 13 Jbeta primers. Only in-frame clones appear in the TCRdb table, and some are missing; sequencing was by immunoSEQ multiplex PCR. This sample carries more than 95,000 clones, 60% to 80% of them seen once, and the ten largest clones take 2.5% to 3.5%. What was sequenced was PBMCs. The receptor source for this set is a man aged 60 to 75 in good health and CMV-seronegative.

The chain joins TRBV6-1 to TRBJ1-3; 8 nucleotides align to TRBD1. V lost 2 bases to trimming and J lost 4 bases; unmatched junction nucleotides: 4. This CDR3 comprises 15 residues. Germline CDR1 MNHNS, CDR2 SASEGT. The CDR3 coding sequence is TGTGCCAGCAGTGAACCCAGGGGGCTAGGAAACACCATATATTTT. Its protein is CASSEPRGLGNTIYF.

This chain links TRBV5-4 with TRBJ2-7; TRBD2 matches at 9 bases. CDR1 and CDR2 (germline): SGHNT, YYREEE (reference sequence). The trim removed 3 bases at V and 5 bases at J, leaving 6 bases unmatched. The CDR3 has 14 residues. CDR3 in amino acids: CASSSASGTNEQYF. In nucleotides, the CDR3 is TGTGCCAGCAGCTCGGCTAGCGGGACAAACGAGCAGTACTTC.

V usage is TRBV21-1 and J usage is TRBJ2-4; the table's D call, TRBD1, was not checked against the DNA. TRBV21-1 is assigned pseudogene status. This CDR3 contains 16 residues. The CDR3 sequence: CASRGPEDIAKNIQYF. DNA for the CDR3: TGTGCCAGCAGGGGCCCGGAAGATATAGCCAAAAACATTCAGTACTTC.

This rearrangement joins TRBV11-2 to TRBJ2-1; D not resolved. The CDR3 extends over 12 amino acids. Between the trimmed V and J ends, which lost 1 base and 9 bases, there was a span of 7 bases. Germline V lookup: CDR1 SGHAT, CDR2 FQNNGV. CDR3 region: CASSLARFEQFF. The CDR3 DNA follows: TGTGCCAGCAGCTTAGCGAGGTTTGAGCAGTTCTTC.

The chain combines TRBV21-1 with TRBJ2-5; TRBD1, the D gene given by the table, was not confirmed from the DNA. TRBV21-1 is flagged as a pseudogene. The CDR3 length is 15 residues. The CDR3 region is CASSKGDRAGETQYF. CDR3 DNA sequence: TGTGCCAGCAGCAAAGGGGACAGGGCGGGAGAGACCCAGTACTTC.

CDR3 nucleotide sequence: TGTGCCAGCAGCTTACGGGATGATCTCTCTTACGAGCAGTACTTC. Translation: CASSLRDDLSYEQYF. This chain links TRBV5-6 with TRBJ2-7; a weak D match, TRBD2 (5 bases). CDR1 is SGHDT, CDR2 YYEEEE, per germline. The V gene lost 2 bases and the J gene lost 4 bases, with 16 bases spanning the gap. CDR3 length: 15 residues.

This clone has only a few counts. The rearrangement links TRBV10-3 to TRBJ1-1; D remains unclear. In germline, CDR1 is ENHRY, CDR2 SYGVKD. The CDR3 is 13 amino acids. V was clipped by 3 bases and J by 4 bases, with 9 bases between them. The CDR3 sequence is CAISDEYGTEAFF. CDR3 nucleotide sequence: TGTGCCATCAGTGATGAGTACGGCACTGAAGCTTTCTTT.

This chain's CDR3 is CASSPLRERSYEQYF. CDR3 DNA sequence: TGTGCCAGCAGCCCGTTGAGGGAACGTTCCTACGAGCAGTACTTC. The chain carries TRBV5-5 and TRBJ2-7, with a weak D call TRBD2 (5 bases). V dropped 4 bases and J dropped 1 base, with 15 bases sitting between them. Germline-derived CDR1 and CDR2 are SGHKS and YYEKEE (reference sequence). CDR3 length: 15 residues.

The chain carries TRBV7-6 and TRBJ2-7; 8 bases agree with TRBD1. CDR1 SGHVS and CDR2 FNYEAQ come from the germline V gene. J lost 3 bases, V lost 2 bases, and 6 bases had no gene match. This CDR3 comprises 15 residues. For the CDR3, the DNA is TGTGCCAGCAGCTTAACTGCTGGACAGGGCTACGAGCAGTACTTC. Protein: CASSLTAGQGYEQYF.

The rearrangement links TRBV7-3 to TRBJ1-5, with a weak D call TRBD1 (5 bases). CDR1 and CDR2 from the germline V gene are SGHTA and FQGTGA. V was clipped by 7 bases and J by 5 bases, with 9 bases between them. This CDR3 is built from 12 residues. The CDR3 DNA sequence: TGTGCCAGCAAAACAGGCGATCAGCCCCAGCATTTT. Its protein is CASKTGDQPQHF.

The CDR3 sequence: CASSEFGGGGELFF. CDR3 DNA: TGTGCCAGCAGTGAATTCGGGGGTGGCGGGGAGCTGTTTTTT. The chain uses TRBV25-1 and TRBJ2-2; the D gene is possibly TRBD2 (6 bases). Trimming left V 1 base short and J 7 bases short, with 10 bases between. This CDR3 is built from 14 residues. Germline V gives CDR1 MGHDK, CDR2 SYGVNS.

The chain combines TRBV29-1 with TRBJ2-1; tentative D call: TRBD2 (6 bases). Germline-derived CDR1 and CDR2 are SQVTM and ANQGSEA. This CDR3 is 16 amino acids long. The ends were cut back, 7 bases at V and 0 bases at J, with 19 bases in the middle. CDR3 sequence reads: CSGIGRGQSSYNEQFF. For the CDR3, the DNA is TGCAGCGGAATCGGGCGGGGCCAAAGCTCCTACAATGAGCAGTTCTTC.

CDR3 region: CASSEGTGALSEQYF. Written as DNA, the CDR3 is TGTGCCAGCAGTGAAGGGACAGGGGCGTTGAGTGAGCAGTACTTC. V usage is TRBV2 and J usage is TRBJ2-7; 9 bases are shared with TRBD1. V trimming: 1 base; J trimming: 7 bases; junction bases outside the gene matches: 8. The length of the CDR3 is 15 residues. Looked up from germline, CDR1 is SNHLY and CDR2 is FYNNEI.

The CDR3 DNA sequence: TGTGCCAGCAGCGGAGACAGGAAAAAGACCTACGAGCAGTACTTC. Amino acids: CASSGDRKKTYEQYF. The V call is TRBV27, the J call TRBJ2-7; perhaps TRBD1 as D (6 bases). The CDR3 extends over 15 amino acids. With 6 bases removed from V and 2 bases from J, the gap between germline ends came to 17 bases. In germline, CDR1 is MNHEY, CDR2 SMNVEV (reference sequence).